A selection of T cell receptor beta chains follows, all from one sample in a study of blood T cell repertoires in COVID-19. Assay used: immunoSEQ multiplex PCR; TCRdb lists only in-frame clones, some missing. The sample comprises approximately 27,000 clones, about four fifths of which are singletons, and 67% rests with the top ten. Material: peripheral blood. The receptors derive from an older man with acute or convalescent COVID-19. The CDR3 runs from the conserved cysteine through the conserved F or W. A D gene is named only where the DNA matches it firmly. Clone size is shown for a subset of rows, as once, few, many or a class of expanded clone.

V: TRBV28
size: NA
D: TRBD1
J: TRBJ2-7
DNA: TGTGCCAGCAGTCCCAGGGGGAGACGGTACGAGCAGTACTTC
CDR3: CASSPRGRRYEQYF

V: TRBV19
size: NA
D: NA
J: TRBJ1-5
DNA: TGTGCCAGCCTTGAACGACAGGGCAATCAGCCCCAGCATTTT
CDR3: CASLERQGNQPQHF

V: TRBV19
size: NA
D: NA
J: TRBJ1-2
DNA: TGTGCCAGTAGTATAGATAAGGACAAGTTCTATGGCTACACCTTC
CDR3: CASSIDKDKFYGYTF

V: TRBV9
size: NA
D: NA
J: TRBJ2-1
DNA: TGTGCCAGCAGCGTAGCCGCCTACAGGGGAGGTGAGCAGTTCTTC
CDR3: CASSVAAYRGGEQFF

V: TRBV4-1
size: NA
D: TRBD1
J: TRBJ2-1
DNA: TGCGCCAGCAGCTTCCGACAGGGGATGACCTACAATGAGCAGTTCTTC
CDR3: CASSFRQGMTYNEQFF

V: TRBV6-4
size: NA
D: NA
J: TRBJ1-2
DNA: TGTGCCAGCAGTGACTACGACGGGGGGCCAAACTCTGGCTACACCTTC
CDR3: CASSDYDGGPNSGYTF

V: TRBV7-2
size: NA
D: NA
J: TRBJ1-5
DNA: TGTGCCAGCAGCTTAGATTCTACAGCCTCCAATCAGCCCCAGCATTTT
CDR3: CASSLDSTASNQPQHF

V: TRBV3-1/TRBV3-2
size: NA
D: NA
J: TRBJ2-5
DNA: TGTGCCAGCAGCACAGGGTTCCAAGAGACCCAGTACTTC
CDR3: CASSTGFQETQYF

V: TRBV27
size: few
D: NA
J: TRBJ1-1
DNA: TGTGCCAGCAGTAGTTACACCGGGAGAACGAACACTGAAGCTTTCTTT
CDR3: CASSSYTGRTNTEAFF

V: TRBV7-9
size: NA
D: NA
J: TRBJ1-1
DNA: TGTGCCAGCAGCTTAGGACAGAGGACTGAAGCTTTCTTT
CDR3: CASSLGQRTEAFF

V: TRBV5-1
size: NA
D: NA
J: TRBJ2-7
DNA: TGCGCCAGCAGCCCCCTCGGTTTGAGCTCCTACGAGCAGTACTTC
CDR3: CASSPLGLSSYEQYF

V: TRBV5-1
size: NA
D: TRBD1
J: TRBJ1-2
DNA: TGCGCCAGCAGCGCTACACAGGGGCATGGCTACACCTTC
CDR3: CASSATQGHGYTF

V: TRBV7-2
size: NA
D: TRBD1
J: TRBJ1-2
DNA: TGTGCCAGCAGCTTCGACAGGGACTATGGCTACACCTTC
CDR3: CASSFDRDYGYTF

V: TRBV7-3
size: NA
D: NA
J: TRBJ2-2
DNA: TGTGCCAGCAGCCCATTACGGGGGTCGTACACCGGGGAGCTGTTTTTT
CDR3: CASSPLRGSYTGELFF

V: TRBV7-3
size: NA
D: NA
J: TRBJ1-2
DNA: TGTGCCAGCGGGAACAGGGTGACGGGCTACACCTTC
CDR3: CASGNRVTGYTF

V: TRBV13
size: NA
D: NA
J: TRBJ1-1
DNA: TGTGCCAGCAGCTACACAGGGACCCGGGGAACTGAAGCTTTCTTT
CDR3: CASSYTGTRGTEAFF

V: TRBV28
size: few
D: TRBD1
J: TRBJ1-4
DNA: TGTGCCAGCAGTTACTCGACAGGGGGAGGGGAAAAACTGTTTTTT
CDR3: CASSYSTGGGEKLFF